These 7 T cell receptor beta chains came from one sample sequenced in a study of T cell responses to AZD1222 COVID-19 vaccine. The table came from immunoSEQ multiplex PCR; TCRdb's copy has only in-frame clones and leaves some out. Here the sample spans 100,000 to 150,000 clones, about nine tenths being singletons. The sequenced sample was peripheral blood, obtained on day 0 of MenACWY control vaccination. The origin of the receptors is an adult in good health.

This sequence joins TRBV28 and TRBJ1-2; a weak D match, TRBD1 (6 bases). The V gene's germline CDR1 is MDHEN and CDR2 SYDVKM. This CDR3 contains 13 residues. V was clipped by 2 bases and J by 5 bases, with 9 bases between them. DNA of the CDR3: TGTGCCAGCAGTTTAACAGGGTTTTATGGCTACACCTTC. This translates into CASSLTGFYGYTF.

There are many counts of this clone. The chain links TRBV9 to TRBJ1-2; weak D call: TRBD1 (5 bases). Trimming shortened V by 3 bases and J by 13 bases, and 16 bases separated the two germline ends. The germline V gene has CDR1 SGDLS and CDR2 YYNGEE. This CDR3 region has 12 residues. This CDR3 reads CASSAEGRTLTF. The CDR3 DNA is TGTGCCAGCAGCGCCGAGGGACGGACGCTCACCTTC.

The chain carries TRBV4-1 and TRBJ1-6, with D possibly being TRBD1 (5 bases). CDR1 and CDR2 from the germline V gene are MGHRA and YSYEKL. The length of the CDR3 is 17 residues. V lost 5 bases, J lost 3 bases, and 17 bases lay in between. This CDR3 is CASSLPGRPFYNSPLHF. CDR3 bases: TGCGCCAGCAGCTTACCGGGACGTCCATTCTATAATTCACCCCTCCACTTT.

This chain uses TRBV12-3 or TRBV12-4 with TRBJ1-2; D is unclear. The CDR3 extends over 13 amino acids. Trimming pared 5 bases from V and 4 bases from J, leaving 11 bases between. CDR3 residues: CASSPTGPYGYTF. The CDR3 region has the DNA TGTGCCAGCAGTCCGACCGGACCCTATGGCTACACCTTC.

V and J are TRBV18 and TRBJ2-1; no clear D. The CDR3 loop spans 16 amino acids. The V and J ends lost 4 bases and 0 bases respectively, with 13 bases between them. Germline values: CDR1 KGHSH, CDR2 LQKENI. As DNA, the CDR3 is TGTGCCAGCTCACGCAACGATGGGATCTCCTACAATGAGCAGTTCTTC. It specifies CASSRNDGISYNEQFF.

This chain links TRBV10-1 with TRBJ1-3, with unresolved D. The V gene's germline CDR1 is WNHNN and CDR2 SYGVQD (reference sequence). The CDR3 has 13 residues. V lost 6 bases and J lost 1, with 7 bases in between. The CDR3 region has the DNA TGCGCCAGCAGCGCCTCTTCTGGAAACACCATATATTTT. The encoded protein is CASSASSGNTIYF.

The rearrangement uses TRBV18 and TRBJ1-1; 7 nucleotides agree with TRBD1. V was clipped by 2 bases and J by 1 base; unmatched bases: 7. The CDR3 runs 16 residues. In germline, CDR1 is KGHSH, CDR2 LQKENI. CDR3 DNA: TGTGCCAGCTCACCAATCCGGGACAGCAAGAACACTGAAGCTTTCTTT. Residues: CASSPIRDSKNTEAFF. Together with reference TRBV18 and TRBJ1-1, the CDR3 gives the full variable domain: NAGVMQNPRHLVRRRGQEARLRCSPMKGHSHVYWYRQLPEEGLKFMVYLQKENIIDESGMPKERFSAEFPKEGPSILRIQQVVRGDSAAYFCASSPIRDSKNTEAFFGQGTRLTVV.